Listed below are T cell receptor beta chains from one sample, sequenced in a study of blood T cell repertoires in COVID-19. Sequencing was performed with immunoSEQ multiplex PCR; in TCRdb, only in-frame clones are kept and a portion is missing. In the table there are tens of thousands of clones, under 80% of which are singletons. The sequenced sample consisted of peripheral blood. These receptors were taken from a human donor in a cohort sampled during active COVID-19. CDR3s include the opening cysteine and the closing phenylalanine or tryptophan. The order of the fields is clone size, D gene, CDR3 length, J gene, V gene, CDR3 DNA, CDR3 protein. D genes are given only for firm matches. The size field is filled for only some rows; it gives once, few, many or a size class.

.	TRBD1	18	TRBJ2-5	TRBV9	TGTGCCAGCAGCGTTGGGACAGGGGGCAGAAAAAACCAAGAGACCCAGTACTTC	CASSVGTGGRKNQETQYF
.	.	14	TRBJ1-6	TRBV30	TGTGCCTGGAGTGGGGCAGCCAATAATTCACCCCTCCACTTT	CAWSGAANNSPLHF
.	TRBD1	18	TRBJ2-7	TRBV5-1	TGCGCCAGCAGCGGGACGGGACAGGGATTACCTAGCTCCTACGAGCAGTACTTC	CASSGTGQGLPSSYEQYF
.	TRBD2	18	TRBJ2-2	TRBV4-2	TGTGCCAGCAGCCAAGATTTAAATGGGGCTAGCGGGGCCTTCGAGCTGTTTTTT	CASSQDLNGASGAFELFF
.	TRBD1	15	TRBJ1-6	TRBV5-4	TGTGCCAGCAGCATGGACAGGATGGGTAGTACACCCCTCCACTTT	CASSMDRMGSTPLHF
.	.	13	TRBJ2-5	TRBV12-3/TRBV12-4	TGTGCCAGCAGCCTAGCAGGGGCAGAGACCCAGTACTTC	CASSLAGAETQYF
.	TRBD1	13	TRBJ2-4	TRBV6-5	TGTGCCAGCAGGAGCCCGGACAGGGCCGATCAGTACTTC	CASRSPDRADQYF
few	.	15	TRBJ2-3	TRBV5-1	TGCGCCAGCAGCTTGGCGCCAGGGCAAAGAGATACGCAGTATTTT	CASSLAPGQRDTQYF
.	.	16	TRBJ2-2	TRBV24-1	TGTGCCACCAGTGATTCGGGACTGACGGGCACCGGGGAGCTGTTTTTT	CATSDSGLTGTGELFF
.	TRBD1	15	TRBJ2-3	TRBV27	TGTGCCAGCAGGACCGGGACAGGGGGCACAGATACGCAGTATTTT	CASRTGTGGTDTQYF
once	TRBD2	17	TRBJ2-1	TRBV3-1/TRBV3-2	TGTGCCAGCAGCCAAGGCCTAGCGGGGGGACTGTACAATGAGCAGTTCTTC	CASSQGLAGGLYNEQFF
.	TRBD2	18	TRBJ2-5	TRBV6-6	TGTGCCAGCAGTCAAAGTAGCGGGGGGACCCACAACAAGGTGACCCAGTACTTC	CASSQSSGGTHNKVTQYF
once	.	14	TRBJ1-4	TRBV12-5	TGTGCTAGTGGTTTGGGACAGGCTAATGAAAAACTGTTTTTT	CASGLGQANEKLFF
once	TRBD2	15	TRBJ2-7	TRBV10-3	TGTGCCATCAGAGACGGGACTAGCGGCGGAGGGAAGCAGTACTTC	CAIRDGTSGGGKQYF
.	.	17	TRBJ2-2	TRBV5-8	TGTGCCAGCAGCTTATATAGACTACAGGGTGACACCGGGGAGCTGTTTTTT	CASSLYRLQGDTGELFF
.	TRBD1	18	TRBJ1-1	TRBV19	TGTGCCAGTAGTATAGTAGGGATGGAGCCAGGGGGCCTAACTGAAGCTTTCTTT	CASSIVGMEPGGLTEAFF